This T cell receptor (beta chain) is drawn from a study of control samples from healthy donors and cancer patients. The repertoire was sequenced with immunoSEQ multiplex PCR; TCRdb's copy has only in-frame clones and lacks some. The sample includes about 160,000 clones, approximately 93% seen only once; the top ten take more than 8%. V was cut by 2 bases and J by 4 bases, with 8 bases left in between. This CDR3 is 13 amino acids long. Source material: blood. The sequence derives from a woman aged 40-49 years in good health. V is TRBV12-3 or TRBV12-4 and J is TRBJ1-1; weak D call: TRBD1 (5 bases). The CDR3 loop reads CASSLQGLTEAFF. The CDR3 DNA reads as TGTGCCAGCAGTTTACAGGGTCTCACTGAAGCTTTCTTT.